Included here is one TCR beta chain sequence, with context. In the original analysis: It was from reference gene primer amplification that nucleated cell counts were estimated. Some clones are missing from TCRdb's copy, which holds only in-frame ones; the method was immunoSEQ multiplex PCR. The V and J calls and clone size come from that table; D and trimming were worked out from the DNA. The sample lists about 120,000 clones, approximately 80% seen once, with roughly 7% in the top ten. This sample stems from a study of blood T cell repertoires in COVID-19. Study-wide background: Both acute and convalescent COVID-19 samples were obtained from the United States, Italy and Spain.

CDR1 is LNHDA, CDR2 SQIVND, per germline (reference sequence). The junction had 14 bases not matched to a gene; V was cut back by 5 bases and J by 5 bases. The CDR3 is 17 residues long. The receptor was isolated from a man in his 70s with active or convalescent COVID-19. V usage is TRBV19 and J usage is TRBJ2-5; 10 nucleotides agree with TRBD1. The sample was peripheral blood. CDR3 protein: CASSDNRDRGVRETQYF. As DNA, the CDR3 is TGTGCCAGTAGTGACAACCGGGACAGGGGCGTTAGGGAGACCCAGTACTTC.